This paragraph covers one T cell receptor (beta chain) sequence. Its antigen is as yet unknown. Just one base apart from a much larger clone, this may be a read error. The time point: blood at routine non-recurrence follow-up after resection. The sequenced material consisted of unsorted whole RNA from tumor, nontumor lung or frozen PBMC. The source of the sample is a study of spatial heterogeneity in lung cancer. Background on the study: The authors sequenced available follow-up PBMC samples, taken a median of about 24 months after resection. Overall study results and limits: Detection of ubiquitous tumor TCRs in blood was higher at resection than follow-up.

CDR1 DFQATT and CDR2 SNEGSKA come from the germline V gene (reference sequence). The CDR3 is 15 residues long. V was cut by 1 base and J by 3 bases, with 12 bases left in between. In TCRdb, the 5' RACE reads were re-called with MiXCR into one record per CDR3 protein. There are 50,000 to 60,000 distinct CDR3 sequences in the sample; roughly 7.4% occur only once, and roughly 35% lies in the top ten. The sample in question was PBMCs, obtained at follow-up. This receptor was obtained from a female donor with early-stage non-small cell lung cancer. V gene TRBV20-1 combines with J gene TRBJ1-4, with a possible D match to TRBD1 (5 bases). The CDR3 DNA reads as TGCAGTGCTAGAGGTATACGGGGGGCTAATGAAAAACTGTTTTTT. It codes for CSARGIRGANEKLFF.